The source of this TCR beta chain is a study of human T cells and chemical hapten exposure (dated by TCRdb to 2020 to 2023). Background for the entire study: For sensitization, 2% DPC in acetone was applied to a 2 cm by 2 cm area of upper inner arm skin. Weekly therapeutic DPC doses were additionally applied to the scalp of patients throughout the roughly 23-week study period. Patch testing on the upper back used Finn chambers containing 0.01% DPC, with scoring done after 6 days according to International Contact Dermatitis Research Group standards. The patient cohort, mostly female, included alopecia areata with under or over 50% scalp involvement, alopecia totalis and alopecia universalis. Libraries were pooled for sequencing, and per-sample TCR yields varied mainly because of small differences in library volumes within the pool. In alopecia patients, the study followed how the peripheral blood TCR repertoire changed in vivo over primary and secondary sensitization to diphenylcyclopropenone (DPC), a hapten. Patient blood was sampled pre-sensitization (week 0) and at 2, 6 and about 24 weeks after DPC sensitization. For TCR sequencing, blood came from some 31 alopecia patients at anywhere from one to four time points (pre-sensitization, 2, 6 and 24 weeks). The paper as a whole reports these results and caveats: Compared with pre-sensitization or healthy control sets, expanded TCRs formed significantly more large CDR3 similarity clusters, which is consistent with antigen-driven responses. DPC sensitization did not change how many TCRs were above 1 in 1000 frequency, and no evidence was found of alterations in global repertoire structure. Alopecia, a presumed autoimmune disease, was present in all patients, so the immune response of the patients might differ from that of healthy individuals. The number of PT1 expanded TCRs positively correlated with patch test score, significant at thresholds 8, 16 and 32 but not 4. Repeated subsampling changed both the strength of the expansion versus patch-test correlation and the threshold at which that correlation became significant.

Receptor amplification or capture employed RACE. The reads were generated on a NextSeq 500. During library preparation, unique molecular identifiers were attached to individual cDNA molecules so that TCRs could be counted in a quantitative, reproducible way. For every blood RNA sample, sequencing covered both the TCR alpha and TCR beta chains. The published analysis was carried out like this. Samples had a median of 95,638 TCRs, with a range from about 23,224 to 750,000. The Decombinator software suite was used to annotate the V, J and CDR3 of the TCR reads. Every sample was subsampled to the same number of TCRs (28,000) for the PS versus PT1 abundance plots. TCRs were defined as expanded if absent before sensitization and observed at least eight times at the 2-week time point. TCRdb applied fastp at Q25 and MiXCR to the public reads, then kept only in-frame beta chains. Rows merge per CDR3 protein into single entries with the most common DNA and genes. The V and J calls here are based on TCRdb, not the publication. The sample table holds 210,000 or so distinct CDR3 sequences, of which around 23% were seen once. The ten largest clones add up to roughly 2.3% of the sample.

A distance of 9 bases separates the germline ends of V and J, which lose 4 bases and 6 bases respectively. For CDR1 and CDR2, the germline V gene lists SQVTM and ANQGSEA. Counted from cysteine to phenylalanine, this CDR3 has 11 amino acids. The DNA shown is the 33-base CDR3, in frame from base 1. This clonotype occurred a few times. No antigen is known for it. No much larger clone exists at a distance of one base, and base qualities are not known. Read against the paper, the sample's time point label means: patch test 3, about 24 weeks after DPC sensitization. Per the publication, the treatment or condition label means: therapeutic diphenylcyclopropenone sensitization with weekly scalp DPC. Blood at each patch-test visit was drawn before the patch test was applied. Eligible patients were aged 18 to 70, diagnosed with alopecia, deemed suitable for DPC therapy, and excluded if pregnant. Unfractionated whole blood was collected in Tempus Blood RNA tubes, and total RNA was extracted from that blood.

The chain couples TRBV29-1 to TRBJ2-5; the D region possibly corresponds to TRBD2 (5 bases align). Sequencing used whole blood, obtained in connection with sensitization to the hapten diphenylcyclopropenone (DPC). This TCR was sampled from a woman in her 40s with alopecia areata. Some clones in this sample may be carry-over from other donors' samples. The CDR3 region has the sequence CSVGGSQTQYF. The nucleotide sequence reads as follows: TGCAGCGTTGGCGGGTCGCAGACCCAGTACTTC.